This T cell receptor beta chain stems from a study of tumor and adjacent non-tumor tissue in lung cancer (dated by TCRdb to 2017 to 2018). Study-wide context: Of the cohort, eleven to twelve patients had adenocarcinoma, 2 had squamous cell carcinoma and 1 had small cell lung cancer. The 15 enrolled patients, of whom some 10 were men and 5 were women, were aged roughly 30 to 76 years and were diagnosed with TNM stage I to III disease. A total of 95 million to 150 million productive TCRbeta reads were generated by sequencing, corresponding to an average of roughly 4.1 million reads per sample. Using bulk TCRbeta repertoires from roughly 14 lung cancer patients, the study set lung tumor tissue side by side with matched distant non-tumor lung tissue. For each patient, one tumor sample and one normal lung sample were taken, giving 25 to 30 paired specimens that underwent TCRbeta CDR3 sequencing. Paper-wide results and their limitations: The top 100 clones accounted for a significantly larger cumulative portion of the repertoire in normal lung than in tumor tissue. Only around 14 patients were in the cohort, and the authors stated that larger samples and more detailed clinical data are needed. Because peripheral blood was not sequenced, the blood TCRbeta repertoires of the lung cancer patients in the study went unexamined. Tumor tissue showed significantly higher TCR diversity (inverse Simpson) than normal lung tissue, at around 450 vs 150 (P = 0.0075, Mann-Whitney U test). The methods do not name the sequencing platform or mention unique molecular identifiers. Younger patients had significantly higher TCR diversity, and higher tumor TCR diversity was associated with shorter overall and disease-free survival.

RNA was isolated from bulk unsorted tissue, and RNA quality was assessed with a NanoDrop ND-1000 and an Agilent 2100. All donors had newly diagnosed lung cancer, had not received prior chemotherapy, and were admitted for thoracic surgery in China between August and November 2014. The study excluded patients who had received radiotherapy or chemotherapy before or who had another cancer at the same time. Pieces of surgical tissue measuring roughly 1-2 cm3 were kept in RNAlater solution and stored at -80 degrees C until use. Remarks on this clonotype: The antigen this receptor binds is unknown. Since the CDR3 does not end with the conserved phenylalanine or tryptophan, this likely comes from a read error.

Library preparation was by multiplex PCR. Instrument on record: Illumina HiSeq 2500. TCRbeta libraries were constructed through three rounds of nested PCR with primers (Table S4) according to protocols adapted from ARM-PCR. Before sequencing, PCR products in the 200-500 bp range were cut out of the gel and cleaned up using the QIAquick gel extraction kit. The original pipeline was this. Trimmomatic was used to clean the reads, FLASH was used to merge the reads into complete CDR3 sequences, and MiTCR was used to assign the reads to V(D)J germline segments. Clonal diversity was computed as the inverse Simpson's index with VDJtools. In-frame sequences lacking a premature stop codon were counted as productive reads. Through fastp at Q25 and MiXCR, TCRdb rebuilt clones from the public reads, retaining in-frame beta chains. Rows with a matching CDR3 protein are joined into one entry that keeps the most common DNA and genes. None of the V and J calls come from the authors' own analysis; TCRdb made them. Within this sample are around 99,000 distinct CDR3 sequences, with roughly 77% of them counted one time only. 37% of the sample comes from the top ten.

The origin of this receptor is a woman aged 60 to 75 with non-small cell lung cancer. Material: lung tumor tissue.

The encoded CDR3 is CASSSETSGSTIYS. The nucleotides read TGTGCCAGCAGTTCCGAAACTTCTGGAAGCACCATATATTCT. Recombination connected TRBV6-6 to TRBJ1-3; a confident D gene designation cannot be given. 14 amino acids form the CDR3, both terminal residues included. The kept DNA is CDR3 alone, 42 bases in frame from the first base. From the germline V gene (reference sequence), CDR1 is MNHNY and CDR2 is SVGAGI.